The 8 T cell receptor beta chains below come from one sample, sequenced in a study of cytomegalovirus exposure and HLA in healthy donors. The primer mix had 60 Vbeta and 13 Jbeta primers. Generated by immunoSEQ multiplex PCR, the TCRdb table keeps only in-frame clones and is missing some. This sample yields about 100,000 clones, of which 81% are seen a single time; about 3.9% belongs to the top ten. The sequenced sample consisted of PBMCs. These receptors were collected from a woman between 70 and 85 years old in good health and CMV-seropositive.

The chain links TRBV28 to TRBJ2-7; 8 bases agree with TRBD2. This CDR3 comprises 15 residues. Germline V CDR1 and CDR2: MDHEN, SYDVKM. V was pared by 4 bases and J by 4 bases, with 9 bases of the junction left unmatched. As DNA, the CDR3 is TGTGCCAGCAGTTCATTCGGGACTAGGTTATACGAGCAGTACTTC. It specifies CASSSFGTRLYEQYF.

The chain carries TRBV9 and TRBJ2-2; TRBD1 is a possible D gene (6 bases). The CDR3 is 13 amino acids. Trimming took 6 bases from V and 6 from J, leaving 12 bases between them. The germline V gene has CDR1 SGDLS and CDR2 YYNGEE. CDR3 region: CASNEGDAGELFF. The CDR3 region has the DNA TGTGCCAGCAATGAGGGGGACGCCGGGGAGCTGTTTTTT.

The chain combines TRBV19 with TRBJ1-1; a weak D match, TRBD1 (6 bases). Germline V gene sequence: CDR1 LNHDA, CDR2 SQIVND (reference sequence). V lost 5 bases, J lost 2 bases, and 12 bases lay in between. The CDR3 is 14 residues long. CDR3 sequence reads: CASSLVRGNTEAFF. The CDR3 coding sequence is TGTGCCAGTAGTCTTGTCAGGGGTAACACTGAAGCTTTCTTT.

V is TRBV7-2 and J is TRBJ2-2; 9 bases are shared with TRBD1. Germline V CDR1 and CDR2: SGHTA, FQGNSA. CDR3 length equals 15 residues. Losses at the gene ends were 3 bases for V and 4 bases for J; bases not matched to a gene: 3. CDR3 loop: CASSFMTGGTGELFF. As DNA, the CDR3 is TGTGCCAGCAGCTTCATGACAGGGGGCACCGGGGAGCTGTTTTTT.

This rearrangement joins TRBV11-2 to TRBJ2-1; the match to TRBD2 covers 12 bases. V lost 5 bases, J lost 7 bases, and 12 bases stayed unmatched. CDR3 length: 17 amino acids. Germline V gene sequence: CDR1 SGHAT, CDR2 FQNNGV. For the CDR3, the DNA is TGTGCCAGCAGCCCAGCGGCTAGCGGGAGGGCCCCTAATGAGCAGTTCTTC. Translation gives CASSPAASGRAPNEQFF.

With regard to this clone: Within the sample, other DNA sequences also encode this same CDR3. V gene TRBV5-1 combines with J gene TRBJ2-2; D might be TRBD1 (8 bases). V was trimmed by 4 bases and J by 5 bases, leaving 15 bases between them. Looked up from germline, CDR1 is SGHRS and CDR2 is YFSETQ. The CDR3 consists of 15 residues. CDR3 in amino acids: CASSVGQGGTGELFF. The CDR3 DNA reads TGCGCCAGCAGCGTCGGACAGGGAGGGACCGGGGAGCTGTTTTTT.

This chain links TRBV9 with TRBJ2-1; perhaps TRBD2 as D (6 bases). CDR1 SGDLS and CDR2 YYNGEE come from the germline V gene. Trimming pared 0 bases from V and 6 bases from J, leaving 16 bases between. The CDR3 consists of 16 residues. This CDR3 is CASSVGGGTLGNEQFF. The CDR3 nucleotides are TGTGCCAGCAGCGTAGGGGGAGGAACGCTGGGCAATGAGCAGTTCTTC.

The rearrangement links TRBV18 to TRBJ1-3, with D unclear. Between the trimmed V and J ends, which lost 3 bases and 4 bases, there was a span of 16 bases. Germline V gene data show CDR1 as KGHSH and CDR2 as LQKENI. The CDR3 loop spans 16 amino acids. The CDR3 coding sequence is TGTGCCAGCTCACCGAATATGTGGGCGACGGGAAACACCATATATTTT. Protein: CASSPNMWATGNTIYF.